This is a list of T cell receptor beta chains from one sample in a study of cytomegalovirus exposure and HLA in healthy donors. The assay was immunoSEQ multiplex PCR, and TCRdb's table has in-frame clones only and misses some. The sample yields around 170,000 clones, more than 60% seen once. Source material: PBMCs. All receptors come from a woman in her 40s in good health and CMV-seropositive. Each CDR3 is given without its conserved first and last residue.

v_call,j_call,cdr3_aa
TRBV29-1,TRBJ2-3,SVKSGGTQY
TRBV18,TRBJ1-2,ASSPSGTVGGYT
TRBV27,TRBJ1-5,ASSPDRVSQPQH
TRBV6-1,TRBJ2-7,ASTPPGGGYEQY
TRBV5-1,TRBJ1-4,ASSLTGGTNEKLF
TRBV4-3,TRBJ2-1,ASSNAGQDYNEQF
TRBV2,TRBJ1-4,ASSPHRDGKLF
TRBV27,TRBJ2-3,ASSAGGADTQY
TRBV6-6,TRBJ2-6,ASSLDPSSGANVLT
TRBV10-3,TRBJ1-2,AIRALEPDGYT
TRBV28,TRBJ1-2,ASRGTGGARGGYT
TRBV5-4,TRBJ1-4,ASSFDTDEKLF
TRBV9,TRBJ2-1,ASSSGTSLGGEQF
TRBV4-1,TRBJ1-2,ASSPGGGLYGYT
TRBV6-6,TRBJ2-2,ASSLAGANTGELF
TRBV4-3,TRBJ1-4,ASSQDRAGSEKLF
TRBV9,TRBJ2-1,ASSPRDRDNEQF
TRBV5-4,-,ASSIRGVGYEQY
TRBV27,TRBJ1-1,ASRRTGLRNTEAF
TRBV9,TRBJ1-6,ASSVGGGAREDSPLH
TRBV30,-,AWRGLYEQY
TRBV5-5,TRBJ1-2,ASSGGVPGQLIYT
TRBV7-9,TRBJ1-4,ASSLWQGINEKLF
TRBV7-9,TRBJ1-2,SSSLGTQGVKD
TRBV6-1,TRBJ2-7,ASSRADGYEQY
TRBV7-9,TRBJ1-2,ASSRLGQGARGYT
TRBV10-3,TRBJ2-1,AISEAAGRTYNEQF
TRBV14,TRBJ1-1,ASSSTKNTEAF
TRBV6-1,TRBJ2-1,ASRRGGYNEQF
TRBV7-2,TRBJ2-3,ASSSSADTQY
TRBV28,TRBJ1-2,ASGLRQGIGYT
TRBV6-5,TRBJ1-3,ASSYFAGTGSNTIY
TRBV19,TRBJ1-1,ASTVGEGTEAF
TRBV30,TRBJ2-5,AWSVGGEQY
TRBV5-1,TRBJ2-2,ASSFSPPGELF
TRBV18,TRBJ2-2,ASQPSSGDGELF
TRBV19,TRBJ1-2,ASSIRRDYGYT
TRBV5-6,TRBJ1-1,ASSPTWVNTEAF
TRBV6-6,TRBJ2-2,ASSPTANTGELF
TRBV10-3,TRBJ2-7,AIRRVSASYEQY
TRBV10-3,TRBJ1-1,ATTGTGAPEAF
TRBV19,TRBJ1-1,ASSIGRQGGTEAF
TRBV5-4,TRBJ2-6,ASSLVGGSGANGLT
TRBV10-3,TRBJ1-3,AIMQEAGNTIY
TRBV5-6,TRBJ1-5,ASSRTESNQPQH
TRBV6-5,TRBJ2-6,ASSYVGAGANVLT
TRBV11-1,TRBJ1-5,ASSHTGDQPQH
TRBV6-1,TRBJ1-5,ASSAAGMGNQPQH
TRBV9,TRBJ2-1,ASSMGQAAPNEQF
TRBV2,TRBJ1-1,ASGGQTNTEAF
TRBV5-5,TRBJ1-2,ASSLGTGFLEGGYT
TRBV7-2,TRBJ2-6,ASSLRQGSGANGLT
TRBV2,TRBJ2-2,ASSGGYGELF